The TCR beta chain described here comes from a study of blood T cell repertoires in COVID-19. Overall study: The United States, Italy and Spain provided the acute and convalescent COVID-19 samples. PBMCs, B-cell-depleted T cells, or T cells provided the cDNA or gDNA that made up the material.

Seattle patients were enrolled during active infection and followed longitudinally. Per the study methods: Reference gene primer amplification gave nucleated cell count estimates. TCRdb's table, derived via immunoSEQ multiplex PCR, lists solely in-frame clones and lacks some. V, J and clone size are those of that table, while D and trimming were read from the DNA. The sample carries around 250,000 clones, almost 90% recorded once. The sample consisted of peripheral blood. The sequence was obtained from an older woman with COVID-19, enrolled during active disease.

The CDR3 DNA sequence: TGTGCCAGCAGTGACCAGCGGGGGATGACCCAAGAGACCCAGTACTTC. Translating gives CASSDQRGMTQETQYF. The rearrangement uses TRBV6-1 and TRBJ2-5; 8 positions agree with TRBD2. After removal of 3 bases from V and 1 base from J, the junction contained 7 bases not matched to a gene. Per the germline V gene, CDR1 is MNHNS and CDR2 is SASEGT. The CDR3 sequence is 16 residues long.